The 14 T cell receptor beta chains presented below share a single source sample, sequenced in a study of OX40 agonist ivuxolimab in advanced cancers. Profiling relied on immunoSEQ multiplex PCR, and the TCRdb table lists in-frame clones only, not all of them. The sample consists of 100,000 to 150,000 clones, about 92% of them appearing once. The input for sequencing was CD4+ or CD8+ T cells sorted from blood, taken in a trial of the OX40 agonist ivuxolimab. The receptors derive from an adult with an advanced solid tumor such as melanoma, head and neck, liver or kidney cancer.

This chain joins TRBV28 and TRBJ1-4; D remains unclear. This CDR3 contains 11 residues. Trimming removed 6 bases from V and 7 bases from J, with 6 bases in between. Germline V gives CDR1 MDHEN, CDR2 SYDVKM. Here the CDR3 reads CASSEIEKLFF. The CDR3 DNA sequence: TGTGCCAGCAGCGAGATTGAAAAACTGTTTTTT. The full variable domain, rest sourced from reference TRBV28 and TRBJ1-4, is DVKVTQSSRYLVKRTGEKVFLECVQDMDHENMFWYRQDPGLGLRLIYFSYDVKMKEKGDIPEGYSVSREKKERFSLILESASTNQTSMYLCASSEIEKLFFGSGTQLSVL.

The V and J genes are TRBV5-8 and TRBJ1-2, with TRBD1 identical over 7 bases. Per the germline V gene, CDR1 is SGHTS and CDR2 is YDEGEE. The CDR3 length is 14 residues. With 5 bases clipped from V and 3 bases from J, the junction kept 7 bases outside the gene matches. As DNA, the CDR3 is TGTGCCAGCAGAACGACAGGGCGAGACTATGGCTACACCTTC. Encoded protein: CASRTTGRDYGYTF.

The chain employs TRBV7-7 and TRBJ2-2; D is possibly TRBD2 (7 bases). CDR3 size: 16 residues. Germline loops: CDR1 SSHAT, CDR2 FNYEAQ (reference sequence). V was shortened by 1 base and J by 2 bases, with 11 bases between the two germline ends. The CDR3 region is CASSLVGGANTGELFF. CDR3 sequence (DNA): TGTGCCAGCAGCTTAGTTGGGGGGGCTAACACCGGGGAGCTGTTTTTT.

V is TRBV18 and J is TRBJ1-2; D call uncertain. Germline V CDR1 and CDR2: KGHSH, LQKENI. CDR3 length: 14 amino acids. Trimming stripped 3 bases from V and 0 bases from J, with 8 bases between. CDR3 region: CASSPEQSNYGYTF. The CDR3, as DNA: TGTGCCAGCTCACCCGAACAGTCTAACTATGGCTACACCTTC.

The genes are TRBV7-3 and TRBJ2-2, with a weak D call TRBD2 (7 bases). The CDR3 is 15 amino acids. From germline, CDR1 is SGHTA and CDR2 FQGTGA. Trimming removed 5 bases at V and 5 bases at J, with 15 bases between. The CDR3 region is CASSQYREGTGELFF. The CDR3 DNA sequence: TGTGCCAGCAGCCAATACAGGGAGGGGACCGGGGAGCTGTTTTTT.

The genes are TRBV2 and TRBJ1-1; no reliable D call. The CDR3 has 14 amino acids. From germline, CDR1 is SNHLY and CDR2 FYNNEI. The V end lost 5 bases, the J end lost 1 base, and 11 bases lay between the germline ends. In DNA, the CDR3 is TGTGCCAGCAGTAGAGCACGGACGAACACTGAAGCTTTCTTT. Translating gives CASSRARTNTEAFF. The full variable domain, rest sourced from reference TRBV2 and TRBJ1-1, is EPEVTQTPSHQVTQMGQEVILRCVPISNHLYFYWYRQILGQKVEFLVSFYNNEISEKSEIFDDQFSVERPDGSNFTLKIRSTKLEDSAMYFCASSRARTNTEAFFGQGTRLTVV.

The chain couples TRBV5-1 to TRBJ2-2; 8 bases are a match to TRBD2. Trimming at V came to 3 bases and at J to 1 base, leaving 5 bases not matched to a gene. This CDR3 spans 16 amino acids. CDR1 and CDR2 (germline): SGHRS, YFSETQ. The CDR3 loop is CASSSGLVGNTGELFF. The CDR3 nucleotides are TGCGCCAGCAGCTCGGGACTAGTGGGGAACACCGGGGAGCTGTTTTTT. The complete variable domain, with remaining parts taken from reference TRBV5-1 and TRBJ2-2, reads KAGVTQTPRYLIKTRGQQVTLSCSPISGHRSVSWYQQTPGQGLQFLFEYFSETQRNKGNFPGRFSGRQFSNSRSEMNVSTLELGDSALYLCASSSGLVGNTGELFFGEGSRLTVL.

This chain uses TRBV10-3 with TRBJ1-1, with 11 bases lining up with TRBD1. V was pared by 4 bases and J by 1 base, with 8 bases of the junction left unmatched. The length of the CDR3 is 17 residues. The V gene's germline CDR1 is ENHRY and CDR2 SYGVKD. The CDR3 protein is CAISGRTGGSGNTEAFF. CDR3 bases: TGTGCCATCAGTGGTAGGACAGGGGGCAGCGGGAACACTGAAGCTTTCTTT.

This chain joins TRBV28 and TRBJ2-7, with TRBD1 identical over 12 bases. The junction had 7 bases not matched to a gene; V was cut back by 3 bases and J by 4 bases. This CDR3 contains 16 residues. Germline CDR1 and CDR2: MDHEN and SYDVKM. The CDR3, as DNA: TGTGCCAGCAGTTTTGCCGGGACAGGGGGCATGTACGAGCAGTACTTC. This encodes CASSFAGTGGMYEQYF.

The V gene is TRBV4-3, the J gene TRBJ2-2, with D possibly being TRBD1 (6 bases). The germline gives CDR1 LGHNA, CDR2 YSLEER. The CDR3 has 16 residues. V was pared by 0 bases and J by 0 bases, with 8 bases between. CDR3 residues: CASSQEQGTNTGELFF. The CDR3 DNA reads as TGCGCCAGCAGCCAAGAACAGGGAACGAACACCGGGGAGCTGTTTTTT.

The chain joins TRBV4-1 to TRBJ2-3, with 15 positions matching TRBD2. The CDR3 has 18 amino acids. The V segment lost 4 bases and the J segment 5 bases; nucleotides outside the gene matches: 10. Germline V gene lookup returns CDR1 MGHRA and CDR2 YSYEKL. In DNA, the CDR3 is TGCGCCAGCAGCCTTACGGGACTAGCGGGAGGATTTGGAGATACGCAGTATTTT. Translated, it gives CASSLTGLAGGFGDTQYF.

This chain links TRBV19 with TRBJ2-2; 7 bases agree with TRBD1. This CDR3 region has 17 residues. The germline gives CDR1 LNHDA, CDR2 SQIVND (reference sequence). J lost 3 bases, V lost 6 bases, and 13 bases had no gene match. CDR3 sequence reads: CASSRGPGQGDTGELFF. CDR3 bases: TGTGCCAGTAGCCGGGGTCCGGGGCAGGGGGACACCGGGGAGCTGTTTTTT.

The chain couples TRBV20-1 to TRBJ1-2; D call uncertain. Trimming took off 0 bases at V and 8 bases at J, with 7 bases between the two ends. Germline CDR1 reads DFQATT; CDR2 reads SNEGSKA (reference sequence). The CDR3 length is 11 residues. CDR3 amino acids: CSAREATGYTF. The CDR3 nucleotides read TGCAGTGCTAGAGAGGCGACGGGCTACACCTTC.

The chain employs TRBV6-5 and TRBJ1-1; no clear D gene. The CDR3 length is 14 residues. Germline CDR1 MNHEY, CDR2 SVGAGI. V dropped 4 bases and J dropped 0 bases, with 9 bases sitting between them. In nucleotides, the CDR3 is TGTGCCAGCAGTTGGTTCGGGATGAACACTGAAGCTTTCTTT. This gives the protein CASSWFGMNTEAFF.